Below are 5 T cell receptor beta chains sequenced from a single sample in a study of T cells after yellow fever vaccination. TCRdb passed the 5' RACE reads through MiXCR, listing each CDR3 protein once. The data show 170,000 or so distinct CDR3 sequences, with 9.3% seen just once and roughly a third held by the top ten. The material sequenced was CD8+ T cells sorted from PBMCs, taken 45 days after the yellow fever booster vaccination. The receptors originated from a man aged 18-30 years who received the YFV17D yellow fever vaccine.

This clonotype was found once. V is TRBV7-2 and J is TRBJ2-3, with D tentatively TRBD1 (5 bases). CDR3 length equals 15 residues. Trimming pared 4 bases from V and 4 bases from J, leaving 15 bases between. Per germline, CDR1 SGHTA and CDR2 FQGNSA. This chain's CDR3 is CASSWGTLSSDTQYF. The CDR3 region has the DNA TGTGCCAGCAGCTGGGGCACCCTAAGCTCAGATACGCAGTATTTT.

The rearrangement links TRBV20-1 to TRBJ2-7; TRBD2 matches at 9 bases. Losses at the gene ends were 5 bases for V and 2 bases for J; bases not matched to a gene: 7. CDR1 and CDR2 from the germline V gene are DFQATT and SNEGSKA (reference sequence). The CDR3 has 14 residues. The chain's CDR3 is CSARPRLAAYEQYV. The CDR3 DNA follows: TGCAGTGCTCGACCGCGACTAGCGGCCTACGAGCAGTACGTC.

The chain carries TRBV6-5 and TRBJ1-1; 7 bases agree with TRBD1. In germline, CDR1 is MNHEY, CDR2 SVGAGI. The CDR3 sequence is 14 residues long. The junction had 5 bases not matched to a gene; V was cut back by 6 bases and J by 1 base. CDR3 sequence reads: CASSPTGSNTEAFF. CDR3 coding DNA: TGTGCCAGCAGCCCGACAGGGTCGAACACTGAAGCTTTCTTT.

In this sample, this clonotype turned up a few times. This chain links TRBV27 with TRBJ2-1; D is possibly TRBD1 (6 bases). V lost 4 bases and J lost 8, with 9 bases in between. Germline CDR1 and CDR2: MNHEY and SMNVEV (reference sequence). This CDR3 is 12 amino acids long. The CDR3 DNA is TGTGCCAGCAGTTCGGCAGGGGATGAGCAGTTCTTC. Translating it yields CASSSAGDEQFF.

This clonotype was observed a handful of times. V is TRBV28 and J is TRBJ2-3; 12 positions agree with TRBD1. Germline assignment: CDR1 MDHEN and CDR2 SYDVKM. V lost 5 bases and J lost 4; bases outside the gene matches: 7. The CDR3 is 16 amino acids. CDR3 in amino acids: CASSLSGTGGADTQYF. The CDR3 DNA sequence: TGTGCCAGCAGTCTCTCCGGGACAGGGGGCGCAGATACGCAGTATTTT. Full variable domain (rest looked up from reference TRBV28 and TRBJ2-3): DVKVTQSSRYLVKRTGEKVFLECVQDMDHENMFWYRQDPGLGLRLIYFSYDVKMKEKGDIPEGYSVSREKKERFSLILESASTNQTSMYLCASSLSGTGGADTQYFGPGTRLTVL.